The next 25 T cell receptor beta chains were all read from a single sample in a study of CD8 T cells in Susac syndrome. Random hexamers were used to reverse transcribe an amount of about 0.45 to 1 ug RNA. TCRdb re-called the immunoSEQ multiplex PCR reads with MiXCR, one entry per CDR3 protein. Of some 160,000 distinct CDR3 sequences detected, around 92% appear once; the ten largest clones hold around 0.079%. Sequencing input: CD4+ T cells from PBMCs. Every receptor here comes from a human donor in good health.

The chain recombines TRBV12-3 or TRBV12-4 with TRBJ1-2, with D possibly being TRBD1 (5 bases). V was pared by 5 bases and J by 7 bases, with 11 bases between. The CDR3 has 12 amino acids. The CDR3 coding sequence is TGTGCCAGCAGTAGCAGGGTCCGTGGCTACACCTTC. It yields the protein CASSSRVRGYTF.

This chain links TRBV7-2 with TRBJ1-5; TRBD1 matches 7 bases. The V gene's germline CDR1 is SGHTA and CDR2 FQGNSA. The length of the CDR3 is 16 residues. Trimming removed 2 bases from V and 7 bases from J; junction bases left unmatched: 11. CDR3 protein: CASSLRRTGEEQPQHF. CDR3 in DNA: TGTGCCAGCAGCTTAAGACGGACAGGAGAGGAACAGCCCCAGCATTTT.

The chain combines TRBV28 with TRBJ2-5, with 8 bases lining up with TRBD2. The germline CDR1 and CDR2 sequences are MDHEN and SYDVKM. The CDR3 is made up of 14 amino acids. The V segment lost 5 bases and the J segment 3 bases; nucleotides outside the gene matches: 5. The CDR3 nucleotides read TGTGCCAGCAGTCCGGGGGGGCGGGAAGAGACCCAGTACTTC. Translating gives CASSPGGREETQYF.

V is TRBV6-6 and J is TRBJ1-5; D unresolved. This CDR3 is built from 13 residues. The V gene's germline CDR1 is MNHNY and CDR2 SVGAGI (reference sequence). V gave up 9 bases and J gave up 1 base, with 10 bases separating them. CDR3 sequence (DNA): TGTGCCAGTCAAATGGGCAGCAATCAGCCCCAGCATTTT. This gives the protein CASQMGSNQPQHF.

This clonotype has just one count. V is TRBV9 and J is TRBJ2-7; D is perhaps TRBD1 (6 bases). Between the trimmed V and J ends, which lost 6 bases and 2 bases, there was a span of 15 bases. The CDR3 runs to 14 residues. The germline V gene has CDR1 SGDLS and CDR2 YYNGEE. The CDR3 DNA sequence: TGTGCCAGCACCCCTGGGACATCCACCTACGAGCAGTACTTC. Encoded protein: CASTPGTSTYEQYF.

The V call is TRBV27, the J call TRBJ2-7, with TRBD2 matching over 7 bases. The germline V gene encodes CDR1 MNHEY and CDR2 SMNVEV (reference sequence). This CDR3 comprises 15 residues. The trim removed 3 bases at V and 3 bases at J, leaving 8 bases unmatched. The CDR3 reads CASSFGSGAFYEQYF. In DNA, the CDR3 is TGTGCCAGCAGTTTCGGGAGCGGGGCCTTCTACGAGCAGTACTTC.

This clonotype was found once. The chain couples TRBV6-1 to TRBJ1-1; TRBD1 matches at 12 bases. CDR3 size: 17 residues. Germline loops: CDR1 MNHNS, CDR2 SASEGT. V was clipped by 6 bases and J by 5 bases; unmatched bases: 13. Here the CDR3 DNA reads TGTGCCAGCAGATCTAAATCCTGGGACAGGGGGCGAACTGAAGCTTTCTTT. Amino acid sequence: CASRSKSWDRGRTEAFF.

This rearrangement joins TRBV7-3 to TRBJ2-7; TRBD2 matches 8 bases. V dropped 2 bases and J dropped 7; count of bases not matched to a gene: 13. This CDR3 is built from 16 residues. Germline CDR1 reads SGHTA; CDR2 reads FQGTGA. The CDR3 reads CASSLGVSGTSGEQYF. As DNA, the CDR3 is TGTGCCAGCAGCTTAGGGGTTAGCGGGACCTCGGGGGAGCAGTACTTC.

Turning to this clonotype: A junction end diverges from the germline sequence, so it may reflect a read error. The genes are TRBV28 and TRBJ1-5, with a tentative D call TRBD1 (5 bases). This CDR3 spans 15 amino acids. Germline V CDR1 and CDR2: MDHEN, SYDVKM. CDR3 protein: CASILTRVGNQPQHF. The CDR3 coding sequence is TGTGCCAGCATTTTAACCAGGGTTGGCAATCAGCCCCAGCATTTT. The full variable domain, rest sourced from reference TRBV28 and TRBJ1-5, is DVKVTQSSRYLVKRTGEKVFLECVQDMDHENMFWYRQDPGLGLRLIYFSYDVKMKEKGDIPEGYSVSREKKERFSLILESASTNQTSMYLCASILTRVGNQPQHFGDGTRLSIL.

The chain carries TRBV4-1 and TRBJ2-7; the D gene is possibly TRBD2 (6 bases). V lost 0 bases and J 11 bases, leaving 11 bases between the germline ends. Germline assignment: CDR1 MGHRA and CDR2 YSYEKL. The CDR3 consists of 12 residues. The CDR3 sequence is CASSQDGGKEYF. The CDR3 region has the DNA TGCGCCAGCAGCCAAGATGGGGGGAAGGAGTACTTC.

The V gene is TRBV5-1, the J gene TRBJ2-1; possible D gene TRBD2, 6 bases. Germline CDR1 SGHRS, CDR2 YFSETQ. V was trimmed by 4 bases and J by 9 bases, leaving 14 bases between them. The CDR3 consists of 13 residues. CDR3 region: CASSPEAGTEQFF. The CDR3 DNA reads as TGCGCCAGCAGCCCGGAGGCGGGGACTGAGCAGTTCTTC.

The V gene is TRBV5-4, the J gene TRBJ2-1; 10 bases agree with TRBD2. This CDR3 has 14 amino acids. CDR1 is SGHNT and CDR2 is YYREEE in the germline V gene (reference sequence). Trimming removed 3 bases from V and 7 bases from J; junction bases left unmatched: 4. The CDR3 region is CASSSASGSNEQFF. In DNA, the CDR3 is TGTGCCAGCAGCTCGGCTAGCGGGAGTAATGAGCAGTTCTTC.

This chain links TRBV27 with TRBJ2-7, with D perhaps matching TRBD1 or TRBD2 (5 bases each). This CDR3 is built from 14 residues. Trimming pared 7 bases from V and 2 bases from J, leaving 15 bases between. The germline gives CDR1 MNHEY, CDR2 SMNVEV (reference sequence). The CDR3 bases are TGTGCCAGCATGGTCCGGGACGGAGCCTACGAGCAGTACTTC. It codes for CASMVRDGAYEQYF.

This chain joins TRBV20-1 and TRBJ2-1; a weak D match, TRBD2 (5 bases). V was shortened by 1 base and J by 8 bases, with 9 bases between the two germline ends. Germline V gives CDR1 DFQATT, CDR2 SNEGSKA (reference sequence). The CDR3 is 12 residues long. The CDR3 here is CSARGRGYEQFF. CDR3 nucleotide sequence: TGCAGTGCTAGAGGACGAGGGTATGAGCAGTTCTTC.

The chain recombines TRBV27 with TRBJ1-1; 8 bases fit TRBD1. With V trimmed by 5 bases and J by 0 bases, 14 bases remained unmatched. From germline, CDR1 is MNHEY and CDR2 SMNVEV (reference sequence). The CDR3 spans 18 residues. The CDR3 sequence is CASSPPPDRVAMNTEAFF. The CDR3 nucleotides read TGTGCCAGCAGTCCCCCCCCGGACAGGGTAGCAATGAACACTGAAGCTTTCTTT.

The chain recombines TRBV2 with TRBJ1-1; D may be TRBD1 (6 bases). The CDR3 is made up of 14 amino acids. Per germline, CDR1 SNHLY and CDR2 FYNNEI. With 6 bases removed from V and 0 bases from J, the gap between germline ends came to 11 bases. For the CDR3, the DNA is TGTGCCAGCAGGTCCGGACAGCTGAACACTGAAGCTTTCTTT. Protein sequence: CASRSGQLNTEAFF.

The rearrangement joins TRBV19 to TRBJ2-2, with 9 bases lining up with TRBD1. J was trimmed by 4 bases and V by 6 bases; bases with no gene match: 3. CDR1 LNHDA and CDR2 SQIVND come from the germline V gene (reference sequence). The CDR3 totals 14 residues. The CDR3, as DNA: TGTGCCAGTAGACAGGGGGCTATCACCGGGGAGCTGTTTTTT. Amino acids: CASRQGAITGELFF.

The chain employs TRBV20-1 and TRBJ1-5, with no clear D. CDR3 length: 13 amino acids. Germline assignment: CDR1 DFQATT and CDR2 SNEGSKA (reference sequence). Trimming pared 1 base from V and 1 base from J, leaving 5 bases between. In DNA form, the CDR3 reads TGCAGTGCTAGAGCGGACAGCAATCAGCCCCAGCATTTT. Protein product: CSARADSNQPQHF.

The V gene is TRBV5-1, the J gene TRBJ1-1; maybe TRBD1 (5 bases). The CDR3 contains 13 residues. CDR1 is SGHRS and CDR2 is YFSETQ in the germline V gene. V lost 5 bases and J 0 bases, leaving 8 bases between the germline ends. DNA of the CDR3: TGCGCCAGCAGATCAGGGTTGAACACTGAAGCTTTCTTT. Its protein product is CASRSGLNTEAFF.

This rearrangement joins TRBV7-2 to TRBJ2-5; 7 positions agree with TRBD2. The length of the CDR3 is 13 residues. V gave up 8 bases and J gave up 5 bases; unmatched junction bases: 8. Germline CDR1 is SGHTA and CDR2 is FQGNSA. The CDR3 here is CASRVGGWETQYF. CDR3 DNA sequence: TGTGCCAGCCGCGTCGGGGGGTGGGAGACCCAGTACTTC.

The rearrangement uses TRBV7-2 and TRBJ1-2, with D possibly being TRBD1 (6 bases). The CDR3 extends over 15 amino acids. Trimming removed 1 base from V and 4 bases from J, with 13 bases in between. CDR1 is SGHTA and CDR2 is FQGNSA in the germline V gene. The CDR3 sequence is CASSLVRGQGYGYTF. The CDR3 nucleotides are TGTGCCAGCAGCTTAGTACGGGGGCAAGGCTATGGCTACACCTTC.

The genes are TRBV5-4 and TRBJ1-2, with no clear D. Germline-derived CDR1 and CDR2 are SGHNT and YYREEE (reference sequence). With 0 bases removed from V and 7 bases from J, the gap between germline ends came to 10 bases. CDR3 size: 13 residues. The CDR3 DNA follows: TGTGCCAGCAGCTTGGAAGGTTTCCGTGGCTACACCTTC. Encoded protein: CASSLEGFRGYTF.

V gene TRBV5-1 combines with J gene TRBJ1-5, with D possibly matching TRBD1 (6 bases). V lost 0 bases, J lost 2 bases, and 12 bases lay in between. The CDR3 is made up of 16 amino acids. CDR1 and CDR2 from the germline V gene are SGHRS and YFSETQ. CDR3 DNA: TGCGCCAGCAGCTTGGTCGGAGGGGGAGGCAATCAGCCCCAGCATTTT. The encoded protein is CASSLVGGGGNQPQHF.

This clonotype was found once. The gene calls are TRBV12-3 or TRBV12-4 and TRBJ1-2, with 10 bases fitting TRBD1. The CDR3 contains 15 residues. Germline trimming cut 0 bases from V and 7 bases from J; bases unmatched to any gene: 5. The CDR3 is CASSLAKTGGRGYTF. The CDR3, as DNA: TGTGCCAGCAGTTTAGCTAAGACAGGGGGCCGTGGCTACACCTTC.

The CDR3 region is CASSSLPGRSSKNIQYF. In DNA, the CDR3 is TGTGCCAGCAGTTCACTACCAGGGCGGTCCTCCAAAAACATTCAGTACTTC. This chain links TRBV6-2 or TRBV6-3 with TRBJ2-4; weak D call: TRBD1 (5 bases). CDR1 and CDR2 from the germline V gene are MNHEY and SVGEGT. V gave up 4 bases and J gave up 2 bases, with 18 bases separating them. The CDR3 sequence is 17 residues long.